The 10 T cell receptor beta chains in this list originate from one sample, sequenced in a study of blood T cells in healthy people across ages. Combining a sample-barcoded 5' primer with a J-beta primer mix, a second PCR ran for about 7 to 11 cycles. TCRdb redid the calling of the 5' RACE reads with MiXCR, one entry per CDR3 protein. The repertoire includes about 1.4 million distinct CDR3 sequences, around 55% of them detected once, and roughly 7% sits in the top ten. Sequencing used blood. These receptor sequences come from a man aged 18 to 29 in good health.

The CDR3: CAISESLSASYNEQFF. CDR3 nucleotide sequence: TGTGCCATCAGTGAGTCACTTAGCGCCTCATACAATGAGCAGTTCTTC. V is TRBV10-3 and J is TRBJ2-1; D might be TRBD2 (5 bases). CDR3 length: 16 residues. Trimming stripped 0 bases from V and 4 bases from J, with 13 bases between. CDR1 ENHRY and CDR2 SYGVKD come from the germline V gene.

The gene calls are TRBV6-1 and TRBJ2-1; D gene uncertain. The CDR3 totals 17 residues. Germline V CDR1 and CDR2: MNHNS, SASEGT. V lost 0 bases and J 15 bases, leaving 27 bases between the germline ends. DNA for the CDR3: TGTGCCAGCAGTGAAGCCGAAGGACGGATGACCCTTTTTCCGCCGTTCTTC. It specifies CASSEAEGRMTLFPPFF.

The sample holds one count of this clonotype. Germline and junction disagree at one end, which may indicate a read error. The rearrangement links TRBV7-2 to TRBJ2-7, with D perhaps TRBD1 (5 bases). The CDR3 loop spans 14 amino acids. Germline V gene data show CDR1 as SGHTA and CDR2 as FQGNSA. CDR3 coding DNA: TGTGCCGGCAGCTACCGACAGATCTCCTACGAGCAGTACTTC. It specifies CAGSYRQISYEQYF.

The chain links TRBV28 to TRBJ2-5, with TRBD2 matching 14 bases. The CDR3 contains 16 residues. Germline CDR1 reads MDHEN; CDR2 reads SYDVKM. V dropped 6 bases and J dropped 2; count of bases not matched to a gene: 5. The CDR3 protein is CASRPGLAGGQETQYF. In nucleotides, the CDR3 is TGTGCCAGCAGACCCGGACTAGCGGGGGGTCAAGAGACCCAGTACTTC.

The DNA for the CDR3 is TGTGCCAGCGGGGATTGGCGATACGAGCAGTACTTC. As protein: CASGDWRYEQYF. The gene calls are TRBV2 and TRBJ2-7; D call uncertain. The V end lost 8 bases, the J end lost 4 bases, and 12 bases lay between the germline ends. Germline CDR1 SNHLY, CDR2 FYNNEI. The CDR3 has 12 residues.

DNA for the CDR3: TGCGCCAGCAGTGAGGAGCGGGAGACCTACAATGAGCAGTTCTTC. Amino acids: CASSEERETYNEQFF. This chain uses TRBV10-2 with TRBJ2-1; 8 bases line up with TRBD2. This CDR3 comprises 15 residues. V shed 2 bases, J shed 2 bases, and the junction held 2 bases outside the gene matches. Germline CDR1 reads WSHSY; CDR2 reads SAAADI.

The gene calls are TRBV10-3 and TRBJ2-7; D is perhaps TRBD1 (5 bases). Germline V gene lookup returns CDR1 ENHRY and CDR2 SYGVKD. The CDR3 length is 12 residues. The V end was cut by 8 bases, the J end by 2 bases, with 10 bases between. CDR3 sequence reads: CAISQDAYEQYF. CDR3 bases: TGTGCCATCTCACAGGATGCCTACGAGCAGTACTTC.

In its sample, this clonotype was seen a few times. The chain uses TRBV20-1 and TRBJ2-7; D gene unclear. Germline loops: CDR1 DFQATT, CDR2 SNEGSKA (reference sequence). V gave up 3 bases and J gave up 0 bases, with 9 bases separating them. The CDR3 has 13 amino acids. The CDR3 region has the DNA TGCAGTGCTAGGGCGGAACTCTCCTACGAGCAGTACTTC. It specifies CSARAELSYEQYF.

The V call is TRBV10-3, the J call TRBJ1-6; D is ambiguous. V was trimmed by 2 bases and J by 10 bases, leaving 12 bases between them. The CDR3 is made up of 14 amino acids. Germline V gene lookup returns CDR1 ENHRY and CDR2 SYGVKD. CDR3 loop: CAISEGSWRSPLHF. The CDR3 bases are TGTGCCATCAGTGAGGGGAGTTGGCGGTCACCCCTCCACTTT.

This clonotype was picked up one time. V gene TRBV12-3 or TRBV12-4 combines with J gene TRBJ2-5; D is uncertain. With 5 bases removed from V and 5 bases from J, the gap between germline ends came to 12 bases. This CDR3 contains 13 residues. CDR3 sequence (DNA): TGTGCCAGCAGTCCGGAGAATGCGGAGACCCAGTACTTC. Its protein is CASSPENAETQYF.